This note documents a single TCR beta chain sequence. Its antigen is currently unknown. As defined, naive CD8 cells were CD45RO-negative and positively selected for CCR7, with terminally differentiated effector memory CD45RA+ cells excluded. The source of the sample is a study of shared clonotypes between healthy human individuals. Overall study findings and caveats: Generally, naive subsets (rather than memory subsets) showed larger estimated richness. The study's rarefaction showed incomplete sorted-subset sequencing despite large depth. Tissue TCR repertoires likely differ from these blood-only repertoires.

The repertoire was sequenced with immunoSEQ multiplex PCR; TCRdb's copy has only in-frame clones and lacks some. Counted here are under 1 million clones, around 93% occurring once; the ten biggest clones make up around 24%. V gave up 1 base and J gave up 3 bases; unmatched junction bases: 15. CDR1 and CDR2 from the germline V gene are SGHVS and FQNEAQ. The CDR3 sequence is 19 residues long. The J gene is TRBJ1-5, the V gene TRBV7-8; 7 bases match TRBD1. The receptor's source is a man younger than 40 in good health. Sequences were obtained from naive CD8+ T cells sorted from blood. CDR3 sequence reads: CASSLVLRRGGINNQPQHF. The CDR3 DNA is TGTGCCAGCAGCTTAGTGCTTAGGAGAGGGGGCATCAACAATCAGCCCCAGCATTTT.